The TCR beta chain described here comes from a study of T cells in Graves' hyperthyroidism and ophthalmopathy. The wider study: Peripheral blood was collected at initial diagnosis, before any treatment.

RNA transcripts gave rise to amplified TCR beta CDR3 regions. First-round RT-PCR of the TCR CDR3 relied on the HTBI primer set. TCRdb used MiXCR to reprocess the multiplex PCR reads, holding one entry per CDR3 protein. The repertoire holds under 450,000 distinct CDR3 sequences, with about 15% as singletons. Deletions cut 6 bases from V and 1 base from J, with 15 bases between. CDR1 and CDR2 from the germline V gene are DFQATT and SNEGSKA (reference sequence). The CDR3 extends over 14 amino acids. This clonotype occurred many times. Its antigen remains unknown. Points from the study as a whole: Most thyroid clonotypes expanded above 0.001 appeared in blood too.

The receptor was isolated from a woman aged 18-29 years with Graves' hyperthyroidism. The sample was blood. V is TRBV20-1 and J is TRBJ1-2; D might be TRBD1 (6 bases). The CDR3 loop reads CSAVGQPINYGYTF. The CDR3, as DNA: TGCAGTGCCGTAGGACAGCCGATTAACTATGGCTACACCTTC.